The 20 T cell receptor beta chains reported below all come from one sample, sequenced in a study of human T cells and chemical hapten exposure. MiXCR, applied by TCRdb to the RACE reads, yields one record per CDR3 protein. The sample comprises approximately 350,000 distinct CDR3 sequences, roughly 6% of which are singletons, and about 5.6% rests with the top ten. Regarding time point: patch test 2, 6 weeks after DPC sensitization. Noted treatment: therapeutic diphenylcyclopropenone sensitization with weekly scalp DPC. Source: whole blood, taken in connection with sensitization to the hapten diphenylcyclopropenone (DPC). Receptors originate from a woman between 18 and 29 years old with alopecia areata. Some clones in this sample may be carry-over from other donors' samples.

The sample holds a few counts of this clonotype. The CDR3 sequence is CASSSRGFSSGELFF. The CDR3 bases are TGTGCCAGCAGTTCCAGGGGCTTTAGTTCCGGGGAGCTGTTTTTT. The V and J genes are TRBV12-3 or TRBV12-4 and TRBJ2-2; tentative D call: TRBD1 (6 bases). The CDR3 spans 15 residues. The ends were cut back, 4 bases at V and 6 bases at J, with 15 bases in the middle.

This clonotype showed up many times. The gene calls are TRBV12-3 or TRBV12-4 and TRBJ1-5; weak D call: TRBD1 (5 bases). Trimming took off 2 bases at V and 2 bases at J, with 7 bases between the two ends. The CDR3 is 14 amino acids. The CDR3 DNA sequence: TGTGCCAGCAGTTTAACAGGAGGCAATCAGCCCCAGCATTTT. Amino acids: CASSLTGGNQPQHF.

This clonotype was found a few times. The CDR3 DNA sequence: TGTGCCAGCAGTTACCAAATTCCGACAGGGGCAGCCAAAAACATTCAGTACTTC. Its protein product is CASSYQIPTGAAKNIQYF. The chain has TRBV6-2 or TRBV6-3 and TRBJ2-4; 8 bases map to TRBD1. Per germline, CDR1 MNHEY and CDR2 SVGEGT. CDR3 size: 18 residues. J gave up 0 bases and V 2 bases, and 9 bases lay outside the gene matches.

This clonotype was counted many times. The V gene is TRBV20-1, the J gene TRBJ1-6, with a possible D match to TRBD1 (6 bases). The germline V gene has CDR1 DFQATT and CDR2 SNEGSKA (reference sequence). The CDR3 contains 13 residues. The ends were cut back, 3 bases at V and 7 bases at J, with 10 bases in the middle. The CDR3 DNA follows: TGCAGTGCTAGCAGGGGACGGAATTCACCCCTCCACTTT. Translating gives CSASRGRNSPLHF.

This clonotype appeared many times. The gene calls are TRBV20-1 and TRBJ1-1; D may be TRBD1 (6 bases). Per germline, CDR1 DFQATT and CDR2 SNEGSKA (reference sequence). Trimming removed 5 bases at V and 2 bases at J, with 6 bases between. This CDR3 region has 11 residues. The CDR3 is CSAGTNTEAFF. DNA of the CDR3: TGCAGTGCTGGGACAAACACTGAAGCTTTCTTT.

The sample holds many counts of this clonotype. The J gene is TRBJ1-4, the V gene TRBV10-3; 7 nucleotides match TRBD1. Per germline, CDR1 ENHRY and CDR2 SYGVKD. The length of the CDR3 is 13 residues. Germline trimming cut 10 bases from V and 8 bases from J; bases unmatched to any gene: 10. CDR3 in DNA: TGTGCCACGGGACAGCTGAGTAGGGAAAAACTGTTTTTT. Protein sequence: CATGQLSREKLFF.

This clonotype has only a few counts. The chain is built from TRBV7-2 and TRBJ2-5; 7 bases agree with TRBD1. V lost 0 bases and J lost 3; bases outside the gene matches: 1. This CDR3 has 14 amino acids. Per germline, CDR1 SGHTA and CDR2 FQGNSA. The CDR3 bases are TGTGCCAGCAGCTTAGCGGACAGGAAAGAGACCCAGTACTTC. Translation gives CASSLADRKETQYF.

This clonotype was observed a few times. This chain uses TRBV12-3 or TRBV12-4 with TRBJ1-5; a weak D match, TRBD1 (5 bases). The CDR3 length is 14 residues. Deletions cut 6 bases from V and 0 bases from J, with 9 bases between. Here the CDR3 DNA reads TGTGCCAGCAGGAACCAGGGTAGCAATCAGCCCCAGCATTTT. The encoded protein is CASRNQGSNQPQHF.

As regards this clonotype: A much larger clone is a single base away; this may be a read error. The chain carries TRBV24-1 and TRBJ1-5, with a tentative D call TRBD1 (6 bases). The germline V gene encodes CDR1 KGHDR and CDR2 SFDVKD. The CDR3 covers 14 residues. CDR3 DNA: TGTGCCACCAGTGAGCGGGACACCAATCAGCCCCCGCATTTT. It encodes CATSERDTNQPPHF.

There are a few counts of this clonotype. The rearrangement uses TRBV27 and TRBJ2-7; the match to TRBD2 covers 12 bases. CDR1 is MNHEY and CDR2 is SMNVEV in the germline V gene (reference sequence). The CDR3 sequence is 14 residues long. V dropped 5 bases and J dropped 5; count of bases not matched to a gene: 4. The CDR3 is CASSARLAGDEQYF. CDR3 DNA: TGTGCCAGCAGTGCCCGACTAGCGGGGGACGAGCAGTACTTC.

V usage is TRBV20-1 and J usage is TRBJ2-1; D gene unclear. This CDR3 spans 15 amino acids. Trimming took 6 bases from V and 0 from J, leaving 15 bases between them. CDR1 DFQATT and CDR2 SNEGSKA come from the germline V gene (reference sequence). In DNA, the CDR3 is TGCAGTGCAGCAAGCCATCAGAACTCCTACAATGAGCAGTTCTTC. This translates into CSAASHQNSYNEQFF.

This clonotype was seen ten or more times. The CDR3 DNA sequence: TGTGCCACCACGAACACTGAAGCTTTCTTT. Translated, it gives CATTNTEAFF. The gene calls are TRBV6-5 and TRBJ1-1; D unresolved. Deletions cut 10 bases from V and 1 base from J, with 4 bases between. This CDR3 comprises 10 residues. Per the germline V gene, CDR1 is MNHEY and CDR2 is SVGAGI.

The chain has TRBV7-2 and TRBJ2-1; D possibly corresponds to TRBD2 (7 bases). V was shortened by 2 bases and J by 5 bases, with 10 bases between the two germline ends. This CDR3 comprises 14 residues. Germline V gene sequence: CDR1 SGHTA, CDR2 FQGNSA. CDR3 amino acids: CASSLRGAHNEQFF. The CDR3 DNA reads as TGTGCCAGCAGCTTACGGGGGGCCCACAATGAGCAGTTCTTC.

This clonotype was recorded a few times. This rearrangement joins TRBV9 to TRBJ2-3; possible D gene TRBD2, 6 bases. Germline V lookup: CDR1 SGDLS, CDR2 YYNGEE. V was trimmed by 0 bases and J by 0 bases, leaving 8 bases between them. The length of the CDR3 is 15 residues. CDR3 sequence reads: CASSVAGTSTDTQYF. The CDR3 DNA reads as TGTGCCAGCAGCGTAGCGGGGACTAGCACAGATACGCAGTATTTT.

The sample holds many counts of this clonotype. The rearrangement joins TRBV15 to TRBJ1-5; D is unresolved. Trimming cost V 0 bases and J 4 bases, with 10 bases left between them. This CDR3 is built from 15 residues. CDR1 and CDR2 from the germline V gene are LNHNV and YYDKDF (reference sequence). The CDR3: CATSRDGSPNQPQHF. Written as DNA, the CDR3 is TGTGCCACCAGCAGAGATGGCAGTCCAAATCAGCCCCAGCATTTT.

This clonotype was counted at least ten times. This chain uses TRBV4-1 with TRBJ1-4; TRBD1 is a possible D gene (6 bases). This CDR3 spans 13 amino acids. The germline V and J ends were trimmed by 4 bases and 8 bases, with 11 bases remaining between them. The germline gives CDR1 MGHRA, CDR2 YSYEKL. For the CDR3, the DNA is TGCGCCAGCAGCCTACAGGGAGAGGAAAAACTGTTTTTT. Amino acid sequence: CASSLQGEEKLFF.

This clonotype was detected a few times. The CDR3 loop reads CASSLTEGKNIQYF. CDR3 sequence (DNA): TGTGCCAGCAGTTTGACAGAGGGCAAAAACATTCAGTACTTC. The chain carries TRBV28 and TRBJ2-4; D is tentatively TRBD1 or TRBD2 (5 bases each). The CDR3 has 14 amino acids. V gave up 3 bases and J gave up 3 bases, with 9 bases separating them. CDR1 and CDR2 from the germline V gene are MDHEN and SYDVKM.

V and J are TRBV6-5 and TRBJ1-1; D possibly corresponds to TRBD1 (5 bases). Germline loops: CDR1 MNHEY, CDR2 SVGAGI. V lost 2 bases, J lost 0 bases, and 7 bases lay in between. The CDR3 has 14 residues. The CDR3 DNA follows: TGTGCCAGCAGTTACCAGGGCGTGAACACTGAAGCTTTCTTT. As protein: CASSYQGVNTEAFF.

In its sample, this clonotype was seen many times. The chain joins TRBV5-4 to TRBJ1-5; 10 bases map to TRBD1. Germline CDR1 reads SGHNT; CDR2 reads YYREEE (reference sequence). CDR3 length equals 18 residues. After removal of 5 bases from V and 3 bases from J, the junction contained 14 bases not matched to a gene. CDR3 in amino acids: CASSWNPGQGNSNQPQHF. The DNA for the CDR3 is TGTGCCAGCAGTTGGAATCCGGGACAGGGGAATTCCAATCAGCCCCAGCATTTT.

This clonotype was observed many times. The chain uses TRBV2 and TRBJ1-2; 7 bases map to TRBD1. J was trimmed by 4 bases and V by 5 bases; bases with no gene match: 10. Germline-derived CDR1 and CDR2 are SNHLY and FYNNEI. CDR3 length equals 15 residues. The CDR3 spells CASSPRRTGVYGYTF. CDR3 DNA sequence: TGTGCCAGCAGTCCGAGACGGACAGGCGTCTATGGCTACACCTTC.